The 8 T cell receptor beta chains given below trace back to one sample, sequenced in a study of T cell clones after liver transplantation (dated by TCRdb to the late 2010s). Preparation of the library involved the immunoSEQ multiplex PCR assay. Held by TCRdb, this immuneACCESS table contains in-frame sequences only and omits some clones. Under half of the omission traces to an unresolved V gene where checked; the cause of the rest is unknown. This sample holds about 75,000 clones; around 80% were observed only once. Over 2% of the sample belongs to the ten largest clones. The sequencing here drew on CD4+ T cells from blood, taken less than 50 months after liver transplant. These receptors were obtained from a human patient who received a liver transplant. In transplant recipients, some T cells may be of donor rather than host origin.

This sequence joins TRBV7-2 and TRBJ2-2, with TRBD2 matching 16 bases. CDR1 and CDR2 from the germline V gene are SGHTA and FQGNSA. CDR3 length: 17 residues. V lost 1 base, J lost 7 bases, and 3 bases stayed unmatched. CDR3 loop: CASSLEGTSGRGGELFF. In nucleotides, the CDR3 is TGTGCCAGCAGCTTAGAGGGGACTAGCGGGAGGGGCGGGGAGCTGTTTTTT. Full variable domain (rest looked up from reference TRBV7-2 and TRBJ2-2): GAGVSQSPSNKVTEKGKDVELRCDPISGHTALYWYRQSLGQGLEFLIYFQGNSAPDKSGLPSDRFSAERTGGSVSTLTIQRTQQEDSAVYLCASSLEGTSGRGGELFFGEGSRLTVL.

By its share, this clone is medium-sized. J is TRBJ2-1 and V is TRBV28; D is tentatively TRBD1 or TRBD2 (5 bases each). The CDR3 sequence is 14 residues long. Trimming took 2 bases from V and 6 from J, leaving 11 bases between them. CDR1 MDHEN and CDR2 SYDVKM come from the germline V gene. As DNA, the CDR3 is TGTGCCAGCAGTTTAGGGGGTGCAATCAATGAGCAGTTCTTC. It specifies CASSLGGAINEQFF.

This chain joins TRBV19 and TRBJ1-5, with 9 bases aligning to TRBD1. V trimming: 5 bases; J trimming: 7 bases; junction bases outside the gene matches: 6. The CDR3 covers 14 residues. Germline CDR1 LNHDA, CDR2 SQIVND (reference sequence). The DNA for the CDR3 is TGTGCCAGTAGTCTCCTGACAGGGGGGCAGCCCCAGCATTTT. Encoded protein: CASSLLTGGQPQHF.

This chain connects TRBV6-5 to TRBJ2-1; TRBD1 might be the D (6 bases). Germline CDR1 and CDR2: MNHEY and SVGAGI. Trimming stripped 0 bases from V and 2 bases from J, with 11 bases between. CDR3 length: 16 amino acids. The CDR3 coding sequence is TGTGCCAGCAGTTACTCCCGGGGACAAGCCTACAATGAGCAGTTCTTC. Translating gives CASSYSRGQAYNEQFF.

V is TRBV5-1 and J is TRBJ2-1; 7 bases agree with TRBD1. The CDR3 loop spans 14 amino acids. In germline, CDR1 is SGHRS, CDR2 YFSETQ. After removal of 7 bases from V and 9 bases from J, the junction contained 13 bases not matched to a gene. This CDR3 is CASGETGQLGEQFF. The CDR3 bases are TGCGCCAGCGGAGAGACAGGGCAATTGGGTGAGCAGTTCTTC.

As to this clone: Relative to the germline gene, one junction end is altered; a read error may explain this. The chain's CDR3 is CASSLGRGRKCTDTQYF. CDR3 nucleotide sequence: TGTGCTAGCAGCTTAGGTAGGGGGCGAAAGTGCACAGATACGCAGTATTTT. The chain couples TRBV7-7 to TRBJ2-3, with 7 bases matching TRBD1. CDR1 SSHAT and CDR2 FNYEAQ come from the germline V gene (reference sequence). CDR3 length: 17 residues.

A single count supports this clone. The chain couples TRBV30 to TRBJ1-5; no reliable D call. V was shortened by 1 base and J by 1 base, with 2 bases between the two germline ends. Germline lookup yields CDR1 GTSNPN and CDR2 SVGIG (reference sequence). CDR3 length equals 12 residues. As DNA, the CDR3 is TGTGCCTGGAGTGACAGCAATCAGCCCCAGCATTTT. It encodes CAWSDSNQPQHF.

Comment on this clone: One junction end does not reproduce the germline sequence, and a read error may be involved. The rearrangement joins TRBV7-7 to TRBJ2-2; the match to TRBD2 covers 8 bases. The CDR3 length is 15 residues. CDR1 is SSHAT, CDR2 FNYEAQ, per germline (reference sequence). CDR3 coding DNA: TGTGCTAGCAGTCGGGGGGGAGGCGAGACCGGGGAGCTGTTTTTT. It is translated as CASSRGGGETGELFF.